The next 26 T cell receptor beta chains were all read from a single sample in a study of T cells in Graves' hyperthyroidism and ophthalmopathy. Amplified regions were TCR beta CDR3 sequences from RNA transcripts. Carried out on the TCR CDR3, a first-round RT-PCR used the HTBI primer set. From the multiplex PCR reads, TCRdb called clonotypes with MiXCR, one entry per CDR3 protein. The table records about 200,000 distinct CDR3 sequences, around 19% of them present only once. The sequencing sample was made of blood. Source of these receptors: a man between 40 and 49 years old with Graves' hyperthyroidism.

This clonotype was seen many times. This chain uses TRBV20-1 with TRBJ1-1, with a tentative D call TRBD1 (6 bases). The CDR3 sequence is 13 residues long. The germline gives CDR1 DFQATT, CDR2 SNEGSKA (reference sequence). The V end lost 6 bases, the J end lost 4 bases, and 15 bases lay between the germline ends. CDR3 loop: CSAVPGAGTEAFF. The CDR3 coding sequence is TGCAGTGCAGTACCGGGGGCAGGCACTGAAGCTTTCTTT.

This chain uses TRBV6-1 with TRBJ2-7; D remains unclear. Germline loops: CDR1 MNHNS, CDR2 SASEGT. The CDR3 sequence is 14 residues long. V lost 6 bases, J lost 2 bases, and 14 bases lay in between. The CDR3 DNA reads as TGTGCCAGCAGCGTATACGAGAAGGCCTACGAGCAGTACTTC. Translated: CASSVYEKAYEQYF.

The chain has TRBV5-6 and TRBJ1-2; D not resolved. Germline-derived CDR1 and CDR2 are SGHDT and YYEEEE. The CDR3 covers 13 residues. V was clipped by 0 bases and J by 2 bases, with 5 bases between them. CDR3 region: CASSLGINYGYTF. CDR3 coding DNA: TGTGCCAGCAGCTTGGGGATCAACTATGGCTACACCTTC.

The V and J genes are TRBV4-3 and TRBJ2-3; D is undetermined. Trimming shortened V by 0 bases and J by 6 bases, and 4 bases separated the two germline ends. The CDR3 length is 12 residues. CDR1 LGHNA and CDR2 YSLEER come from the germline V gene. CDR3 residues: CASSQEGDTQYF. The DNA of the CDR3 is TGCGCCAGCAGCCAAGAGGGGGATACGCAGTATTTT.

This clonotype was observed a handful of times. The V gene is TRBV3-1, the J gene TRBJ2-3; 11 bases align to TRBD2. This CDR3 has 21 residues. Per germline, CDR1 LGHDT and CDR2 YNNKEL (reference sequence). The J segment lost 0 bases and the V segment lost 1 base, leaving 15 bases of the junction unmatched. The chain's CDR3 is CASSQAPSGGYYFASTDTQYF. CDR3 coding DNA: TGTGCCAGCAGCCAAGCACCTAGCGGGGGGTATTACTTCGCTAGCACAGATACGCAGTATTTT.

The chain combines TRBV12-3 or TRBV12-4 with TRBJ2-7; 10 bases are a match to TRBD2. The CDR3 totals 14 residues. The trim removed 3 bases at V and 7 bases at J, leaving 6 bases unmatched. This chain's CDR3 is CASSFERGGQEQYF. The DNA for the CDR3 is TGTGCCAGCAGTTTTGAGCGGGGGGGCCAAGAGCAGTACTTC.

This clonotype was counted many times. As DNA, the CDR3 is TGTGCCAGCTCATGGTTCACCCAAGGCACAGATACGCAGTATTTT. This sequence encodes CASSWFTQGTDTQYF. This chain connects TRBV18 to TRBJ2-3, with D unresolved. The CDR3 loop spans 15 amino acids. Trimming removed 5 bases from V and 1 base from J, with 13 bases in between. CDR1 and CDR2 (germline): KGHSH, LQKENI.

At least ten counts were recorded for this clonotype. This CDR3 reads CASSLLGTEETQYF. CDR3 DNA: TGCGCCAGCAGCTTGCTAGGGACAGAAGAGACCCAGTACTTC. The chain couples TRBV5-1 to TRBJ2-5, with 7 bases that match TRBD1. From germline, CDR1 is SGHRS and CDR2 YFSETQ. The CDR3 loop spans 14 amino acids. J lost 3 bases, V lost 1 base, and 3 bases had no gene match.

The V call is TRBV27, the J call TRBJ1-5, with D unresolved. Germline CDR1 MNHEY, CDR2 SMNVEV (reference sequence). The V and J ends lost 5 bases and 5 bases respectively, with 10 bases between them. This CDR3 is 13 amino acids long. CDR3 DNA sequence: TGTGCCAGCAGTCCCTCCTCTTATCAGCCCCAGCATTTT. Amino acids: CASSPSSYQPQHF.

This clonotype was recorded many times. The chain recombines TRBV18 with TRBJ2-7, with 7 bases aligning to TRBD1. Germline lookup yields CDR1 KGHSH and CDR2 LQKENI. V was clipped by 2 bases and J by 0 bases; unmatched bases: 4. The CDR3 sequence is 15 residues long. CDR3 DNA sequence: TGTGCCAGCTCACCAATACAGGGGAGCTCCTACGAGCAGTACTTC. Its translation is CASSPIQGSSYEQYF.

With respect to this clonotype: Since a much larger clone is just one base distant, this may be a read error. The V and J genes are TRBV3-1 and TRBJ2-5, with unresolved D. This CDR3 spans 14 amino acids. Germline V gene data show CDR1 as LGHDT and CDR2 as YNNKEL (reference sequence). This chain's CDR3 is CAGSLTPALFVQYF. The DNA for the CDR3 is TGTGCCGGCAGCCTTACGCCCGCACTGTTCGTCCAGTACTTC.

This clonotype was seen ten or more times. J is TRBJ1-5 and V is TRBV18; D gene unclear. From germline, CDR1 is KGHSH and CDR2 LQKENI. With 1 base removed from V and 0 bases from J, the gap between germline ends came to 7 bases. The CDR3 loop spans 15 amino acids. The CDR3 reads CASSPQRYSNQPQHF. The CDR3, as DNA: TGTGCCAGCTCACCACAACGGTATAGCAATCAGCCCCAGCATTTT.

The chain couples TRBV2 to TRBJ2-3; TRBD2 might be the D (6 bases). Trimming took 11 bases from V and 2 from J, leaving 14 bases between them. The CDR3 is 13 amino acids. The germline gives CDR1 SNHLY, CDR2 FYNNEI. CDR3 nucleotide sequence: TGTGCCGGAAACAGCGGGCCCACAGATACGCAGTATTTT. This translates into CAGNSGPTDTQYF.

The J gene is TRBJ2-5, the V gene TRBV9; TRBD2 aligns across 11 bases. Trimming removed 6 bases from V and 0 bases from J; junction bases left unmatched: 4. CDR1 SGDLS and CDR2 YYNGEE come from the germline V gene. CDR3 length equals 15 residues. The CDR3 coding sequence is TGTGCCAGCACGGATAGCGGGGGGGACCAAGAGACCCAGTACTTC. Its translation: CASTDSGGDQETQYF.

The chain is built from TRBV10-3 and TRBJ1-2, with TRBD1 identical over 7 bases. The length of the CDR3 is 13 residues. Germline trimming cut 3 bases from V and 4 bases from J; bases unmatched to any gene: 2. In germline, CDR1 is ENHRY, CDR2 SYGVKD. CDR3 protein: CAISEQGSYGYTF. The DNA of the CDR3 is TGTGCCATCAGTGAACAGGGGAGCTATGGCTACACCTTC.

This clonotype was observed many times. This chain uses TRBV20-1 with TRBJ2-3; possibly TRBD1 for D (6 bases). Germline V gene data show CDR1 as DFQATT and CDR2 as SNEGSKA (reference sequence). The CDR3 is made up of 11 amino acids. Trimming took off 6 bases at V and 11 bases at J, with 15 bases between the two ends. The CDR3 sequence: CSAETGTLQYF. CDR3 sequence (DNA): TGCAGTGCAGAAACAGGGACATTGCAGTATTTT.

This clonotype was recorded at least ten times. The chain has TRBV28 and TRBJ1-3; D ambiguous. V shed 6 bases and J shed 0 bases, with 15 bases lying between them. Germline-derived CDR1 and CDR2 are MDHEN and SYDVKM. The CDR3 loop spans 16 amino acids. The CDR3 here is CASSIHGLSSGNTIYF. CDR3 in DNA: TGTGCCAGCAGCATACATGGATTAAGCTCTGGAAACACCATATATTTT.

The chain is built from TRBV11-2 and TRBJ2-1, with 10 bases fitting TRBD2. The CDR3 contains 16 residues. Germline V gives CDR1 SGHAT, CDR2 FQNNGV. The junction had 8 bases not matched to a gene; V was cut back by 1 base and J by 8 bases. The CDR3 region is CASSLVSSGSRDEQFF. The DNA of the CDR3 is TGTGCCAGCAGCTTAGTATCTAGCGGGAGTAGAGATGAGCAGTTCTTC.

This clonotype appeared many times. The genes are TRBV11-2 and TRBJ2-5; D possibly corresponds to TRBD2 (5 bases). The V end was cut by 5 bases, the J end by 5 bases, with 15 bases between. This CDR3 has 14 amino acids. The V gene's germline CDR1 is SGHAT and CDR2 FQNNGV. The chain's CDR3 is CASSHPAGEETQYF. Here the CDR3 DNA reads TGTGCCAGCAGCCACCCGGCTGGGGAGGAGACCCAGTACTTC.

The chain is built from TRBV4-3 and TRBJ1-6, with TRBD1 matching 9 bases. The CDR3 sequence is 17 residues long. V lost 4 bases and J lost 0; bases outside the gene matches: 4. Germline lookup yields CDR1 LGHNA and CDR2 YSLEER. CDR3 region: CASSPDRGSSYNSPLHF. The CDR3 nucleotides read TGCGCCAGCAGCCCGGACAGGGGAAGCTCCTATAATTCACCCCTCCACTTT.

V usage is TRBV12-3 or TRBV12-4 and J usage is TRBJ2-3, with 10 bases matching TRBD1. V gave up 1 base and J gave up 2 bases; unmatched junction bases: 3. The CDR3 covers 16 residues. The CDR3 region has the DNA TGTGCCAGCAGTTTAGGGAGACAGGGGGCCACAGATACGCAGTATTTT. Amino acid sequence: CASSLGRQGATDTQYF.

The chain couples TRBV9 to TRBJ2-1, with 9 bases aligning to TRBD1. The CDR3 totals 17 residues. The V gene end was trimmed by 1 base and the J gene end by 4 bases; junction bases not matched to a gene: 9. From germline, CDR1 is SGDLS and CDR2 YYNGEE. The CDR3 loop reads CASSVFTGTGIYNEQFF. CDR3 nucleotides: TGTGCCAGCAGCGTATTTACCGGGACAGGGATTTACAATGAGCAGTTCTTC.

The V and J genes are TRBV5-4 and TRBJ2-7; the match to TRBD2 covers 7 bases. The CDR3 runs to 15 residues. The J segment lost 5 bases and the V segment lost 0 bases, leaving 8 bases of the junction unmatched. Germline lookup yields CDR1 SGHNT and CDR2 YYREEE (reference sequence). CDR3 loop: CASSLVAGEPDEQYF. The CDR3 DNA reads TGTGCCAGCAGCTTGGTGGCGGGGGAACCCGACGAGCAGTACTTC.

This clonotype showed up many times. J is TRBJ2-4 and V is TRBV7-2; 8 positions match TRBD1. Germline loops: CDR1 SGHTA, CDR2 FQGNSA. This CDR3 has 15 residues. V shed 6 bases and J 5 bases; nucleotides not matched to a gene: 9. This CDR3 reads CASSRGGTGENIQYF. The CDR3 bases are TGTGCCAGCAGTCGTGGCGGGACAGGTGAAAACATTCAGTACTTC.

This clonotype showed up many times. This chain joins TRBV30 and TRBJ1-4; the D is unclear. The germline V gene has CDR1 GTSNPN and CDR2 SVGIG (reference sequence). CDR3 length: 12 amino acids. V was cut by 4 bases and J by 6 bases, with 9 bases left in between. CDR3 coding DNA: TGTGCCTGGAACCGGTTGGATGAAAAACTGTTTTTT. Translating gives CAWNRLDEKLFF.

Many counts were recorded for this clonotype. This rearrangement joins TRBV5-1 to TRBJ1-6; TRBD1 might be the D (6 bases). Germline CDR1 and CDR2: SGHRS and YFSETQ. Trimming took off 0 bases at V and 5 bases at J, with 12 bases between the two ends. The CDR3 covers 16 residues. The CDR3 coding sequence is TGCGCCAGCAGCTTGGGGACAGACGCAAATAATTCACCCCTCCACTTT. This sequence encodes CASSLGTDANNSPLHF.